Below are 11 T cell receptor beta chains sequenced from a single sample in a study of cytomegalovirus exposure and HLA in healthy donors (dated by TCRdb to the late 2010s). The protocol used for the library was the immunoSEQ multiplex PCR assay. The table comes from immuneACCESS by way of TCRdb, which keeps in-frame sequences with V and J called. Part of the clones is missing from these tables; in studies checked, under half for an unresolved V gene and the rest for unknown reasons. The sample table shows roughly 110,000 clones, and about nine tenths are seen once. 1.5% to 2% of the sample lies in the top ten. Sequencing was carried out using PBMCs. The receptors here all came from a woman aged 18-29 years in good health and CMV-seropositive.

The V gene is TRBV5-6, the J gene TRBJ2-5; D not resolved. Trimming stripped 0 bases from V and 3 bases from J, with 6 bases between. CDR3 length: 13 residues. Germline V CDR1 and CDR2: SGHDT, YYEEEE. This CDR3 reads CASSLVGEETQYF. The CDR3, as DNA: TGTGCCAGCAGCTTGGTGGGCGAAGAGACCCAGTACTTC.

The chain is built from TRBV4-3 and TRBJ1-5; possibly TRBD1 for D (5 bases). Between the trimmed V and J ends, which lost 5 bases and 1 base, there was a span of 12 bases. From germline, CDR1 is LGHNA and CDR2 YSLEER. CDR3 length: 15 amino acids. The CDR3, as DNA: TGCGCCAGCAGCTGGGGCCTGGGGAGCAATCAGCCCCAGCATTTT. It encodes CASSWGLGSNQPQHF.

CDR3 sequence (DNA): TGTGCCAGCAGGGTAGGACTAGCGGGGGAGCAGTTCTTC. Protein sequence: CASRVGLAGEQFF. The chain joins TRBV6-5 to TRBJ2-1, with 12 bases fitting TRBD2. The CDR3 is made up of 13 amino acids. Unmatched junction bases numbered 4, after V lost 6 bases and J lost 10 bases. Germline-derived CDR1 and CDR2 are MNHEY and SVGAGI.

The chain joins TRBV7-2 to TRBJ2-1; D perhaps matches TRBD2 (6 bases). Germline V gene sequence: CDR1 SGHTA, CDR2 FQGNSA. The V gene lost 1 base and the J gene lost 4 bases, with 11 bases spanning the gap. The CDR3 is made up of 15 amino acids. The CDR3 nucleotides read TGTGCCAGCAGCTTAGGGGCAGCGGGTTACAATGAGCAGTTCTTC. Protein product: CASSLGAAGYNEQFF.

The chain has TRBV18 and TRBJ1-5, with D unclear. Trimming shortened V by 0 bases and J by 6 bases, and 12 bases separated the two germline ends. The CDR3 is made up of 15 amino acids. Germline-derived CDR1 and CDR2 are KGHSH and LQKENI. The CDR3 nucleotides read TGTGCCAGCTCACCACCGCCGGCAGGCAGTCAGCCCCAGCATTTT. Translating it yields CASSPPPAGSQPQHF.

V usage is TRBV6-5 and J usage is TRBJ2-7; 7 bases are a match to TRBD1. Germline V gene sequence: CDR1 MNHEY, CDR2 SVGAGI. With 6 bases clipped from V and 7 bases from J, the junction kept 15 bases outside the gene matches. This CDR3 comprises 15 residues. The chain's CDR3 is CASRARQGKTSEQYF. DNA for the CDR3: TGTGCCAGCAGAGCGAGACAGGGAAAAACGAGTGAGCAGTACTTC.

The chain recombines TRBV7-2 with TRBJ1-2; D call uncertain. CDR1 is SGHTA, CDR2 FQGNSA, per germline. The CDR3 totals 15 residues. Trimming left V 7 bases short and J 0 bases short, with 15 bases between. This CDR3 is CASTLRDFTNYGYTF. The CDR3 region has the DNA TGTGCCAGCACCCTTCGGGATTTCACTAACTATGGCTACACCTTC.

The chain employs TRBV6-6 and TRBJ2-2, with D hard to call. There are 13 residues in the CDR3. Trimming took 5 bases from V and 1 from J, leaving 5 bases between them. Germline loops: CDR1 MNHNY, CDR2 SVGAGI (reference sequence). CDR3 amino acids: CASSEKNTGELFF. CDR3 bases: TGTGCCAGCAGTGAGAAGAACACCGGGGAGCTGTTTTTT.

This clone was seen only a few times. This chain uses TRBV7-2 with TRBJ2-7; TRBD1 matches 12 bases. V shed 5 bases and J 3 bases; nucleotides not matched to a gene: 5. The V gene's germline CDR1 is SGHTA and CDR2 FQGNSA. This CDR3 contains 15 residues. The CDR3 DNA reads TGTGCCAGCAGCGCTGGGACAGGGGGCATCTACGAGCAGTACGTC. Amino acids: CASSAGTGGIYEQYV.

This chain links TRBV7-2 with TRBJ1-2; TRBD1 aligns across 11 bases. From germline, CDR1 is SGHTA and CDR2 FQGNSA. Trimming took 4 bases from V and 8 from J; bases not matched to a gene: 12. This CDR3 contains 16 residues. The CDR3 protein is CASSSYPGQGGYGYTF. The CDR3 region has the DNA TGTGCCAGCAGCTCTTACCCGGGACAGGGGGGCTACGGCTACACCTTC.

The chain is built from TRBV28 and TRBJ1-2; 7 positions agree with TRBD1. CDR3 length equals 13 residues. Germline CDR1 is MDHEN and CDR2 is SYDVKM. J gave up 8 bases and V 9 bases, and 12 bases lay outside the gene matches. In DNA form, the CDR3 reads TGTGCCAGTCGCGGACAGGCAACGGGCGGCTACACCTTC. Amino acids: CASRGQATGGYTF.